This TCR beta chain was recorded in a study of T cells in Graves' hyperthyroidism and ophthalmopathy. Patients aged 18 to 65 had newly diagnosed hyperthyroidism that had lasted under 2 months. This clonotype was counted at least ten times. Researchers amplified the TCR beta CDR3 regions from RNA transcripts. Carried out on the TCR CDR3, a first-round RT-PCR used the HTBI primer set. A single record per CDR3 protein comes from TCRdb applying MiXCR to the multiplex PCR reads. The sample lists under 350,000 distinct CDR3 sequences; 13% were seen once. Source material: blood. This TCR came from a woman aged 25 to 39 with Graves' hyperthyroidism that later progressed to Graves' ophthalmopathy.

This CDR3 is CASSRGLAGGRTGELFF. CDR3 DNA: TGTGCCAGCAGCCGAGGACTAGCGGGAGGTCGGACCGGGGAGCTGTTTTTT. The chain couples TRBV6-2 or TRBV6-3 to TRBJ2-2; 14 bases are a match to TRBD2. Germline trimming cut 6 bases from V and 5 bases from J; bases unmatched to any gene: 8. Germline V lookup: CDR1 MNHEY, CDR2 SVGEGT. This CDR3 is built from 17 residues.